Listed below are T cell receptor beta chains from one sample, sequenced in a study of T cell responses to AZD1222 COVID-19 vaccine. Repertoires were generated with immunoSEQ multiplex PCR, while TCRdb's copy carries only in-frame clones and drops some. This sample has some 130,000 clones; just under 95% occur once, and the top ten carry approximately 6.9%. This material consisted of peripheral blood, taken 28 days after the second AZD1222 dose. Source of these receptors: an adult who received the AZD1222 COVID-19 vaccine. The CDR3 runs from the conserved cysteine through the conserved F or W. The D gene is left open where the match is weak. Clone size is stated in some rows and not others, as once, few, many or a class when expanded.

clone_size	cdr3_length	v_call	d_call	j_call	cdr3_aa	cdr3_nt
NA	15	TRBV5-1	NA	TRBJ1-6	CASSSQTGIGSPLHF	TGCGCCAGCAGCTCGCAGACAGGAATTGGTTCACCCCTCCACTTT
NA	14	TRBV6-5	NA	TRBJ1-5	CASTDLGYLQPQHF	TGTGCCAGCACGGATCTTGGGTATCTTCAGCCCCAGCATTTT
NA	13	TRBV5-1	TRBD1	TRBJ1-2	CASSEQGDYGYTF	TGCGCCAGCAGCGAACAGGGGGACTATGGCTACACCTTC
NA	15	TRBV18	TRBD2	TRBJ2-1	CASSPTGGGYNEQFF	TGTGCCAGCTCACCAACGGGGGGGGGTTACAATGAGCAGTTCTTC
NA	15	TRBV13	TRBD1	TRBJ1-1	CASSSNAGTGTEAFF	TGTGCCAGCAGCTCCAACGCCGGGACAGGTACTGAAGCTTTCTTT
NA	13	TRBV30	NA	TRBJ1-1	CAWSVGSNTEAFF	TGTGCCTGGAGTGTAGGCAGTAACACTGAAGCTTTCTTT
NA	15	TRBV18	TRBD2	TRBJ2-1	CASSPLAGFNNEQFF	TGTGCCAGCTCACCCTTAGCGGGGTTTAACAATGAGCAGTTCTTC
NA	14	TRBV27	NA	TRBJ2-1	CASSFSGASNEQFF	TGTGCCAGCAGTTTCTCAGGGGCCTCCAATGAGCAGTTCTTC
NA	16	TRBV4-1	TRBD1	TRBJ1-5	CASSSDRGLRNQPQHF	TGCGCCAGCAGCTCAGACAGGGGGCTTCGCAATCAGCCCCAGCATTTT
NA	14	TRBV6-5	NA	TRBJ2-7	CASSRDSNSYEQYF	TGTGCCAGCAGTCGGGACTCTAACTCCTACGAGCAGTACTTC
NA	15	TRBV7-3	NA	TRBJ2-7	CASSLRPGPEHEQYF	TGTGCCAGCAGCTTACGTCCCGGCCCCGAGCACGAGCAGTACTTC
NA	15	TRBV7-2	TRBD1	TRBJ1-2	CASSLREGAGYGYTF	TGTGCCAGCAGCTTAAGGGAGGGGGCCGGCTATGGCTACACCTTC
NA	16	TRBV19	TRBD1	TRBJ1-5	CASSDRGLAGNQPQHF	TGTGCCTCCTCGGACAGGGGCCTTGCGGGCAATCAGCCCCAGCATTTT
NA	16	TRBV7-3	TRBD1	TRBJ1-6	CASSAGTGFLGSPLHF	TGTGCCAGCAGCGCCGGGACAGGGTTTCTAGGGTCACCCCTCCACTTT
NA	14	TRBV19	NA	TRBJ1-2	CASSVTGATNGYTF	TGTGCCAGTAGCGTTACCGGGGCAACTAACGGCTACACCTTC
NA	15	TRBV5-4	NA	TRBJ1-6	CASSLAGQFNSPLHF	TGTGCCAGCAGCTTGGCCGGGCAGTTTAATTCACCCCTCCACTTT
NA	14	TRBV30	NA	TRBJ2-2	CAWSRQQGTGELFF	TGTGCCTGGAGTCGTCAACAGGGAACCGGGGAGCTGTTTTTT
NA	19	TRBV2	TRBD1	TRBJ2-3	CASSPPGTGTFPVPDTQYF	TGTGCCAGCAGTCCGCCCGGGACAGGGACTTTCCCGGTCCCAGATACGCAGTATTTT
few	15	TRBV2	TRBD2	TRBJ2-7	CASSHERGGFYEQYF	TGTGCCAGCAGTCATGAGCGGGGGGGATTCTACGAGCAGTACTTC
NA	14	TRBV9	NA	TRBJ2-2	CASSVEIGTGELFF	TGTGCCAGCAGCGTAGAAATAGGGACCGGGGAGCTGTTTTTT
NA	13	TRBV11-2	NA	TRBJ1-1	CASSLKRNTEAFF	TGTGCCAGCAGCTTAAAGCGGAACACTGAAGCTTTCTTT
once	13	TRBV28	NA	TRBJ2-7	CASSFSSSYEQYF	TGTGCCAGCAGTTTTTCGAGCTCCTACGAGCAGTACTTC
NA	15	TRBV28	NA	TRBJ2-3	CASKATGFSTDTQYF	TGTGCCAGCAAGGCTACCGGTTTTAGCACAGATACGCAGTATTTT
few	16	TRBV18	NA	TRBJ1-2	CASSPPDWGESYGYTF	TGTGCCAGCTCACCACCGGATTGGGGCGAGTCCTATGGCTACACCTTC
NA	14	TRBV7-8	TRBD1	TRBJ2-2	CASSPRTGAGELFF	TGTGCCAGCAGCCCCCGGACAGGAGCCGGGGAGCTGTTTTTT
once	12	TRBV24-1	NA	TRBJ2-3	CATSVGGDTQYF	TGTGCCACCAGTGTGGGTGGAGATACGCAGTATTTT
NA	12	TRBV27	TRBD1	TRBJ1-2	CASSDRGGGYTF	TGTGCCAGCAGTGACAGGGGAGGTGGCTACACCTTC
NA	13	TRBV6-1	TRBD1	TRBJ1-2	CASSDGQGFGYTF	TGTGCCAGCAGTGACGGACAGGGATTTGGCTACACCTTC
NA	18	TRBV12-5	NA	TRBJ1-3	CASGFLLRRGYSGNTIYF	TGTGCTAGTGGTTTCCTCTTAAGGCGGGGATATTCGGGAAACACCATATATTTT
once	14	TRBV6-5	NA	TRBJ1-2	CASTPGTKIMGYTF	TGTGCCAGCACTCCTGGGACTAAAATTATGGGCTACACCTTC
NA	12	TRBV27	NA	TRBJ1-2	CASSPTGFPTSF	TGTGCCAGCAGTCCAACAGGGTTCCCTACCTCCTTC
NA	11	TRBV28	NA	TRBJ1-2	CASSFYQGYTF	TGTGCCAGCAGTTTTTATCAGGGCTACACCTTC
NA	19	TRBV2	NA	TRBJ2-6	CASSEKNPPGAAGANVLTF	TGTGCCAGCAGTGAGAAAAACCCTCCAGGGGCTGCTGGGGCCAACGTCCTGACTTTC
once	17	TRBV6-2/TRBV6-3	NA	TRBJ1-2	CASSYSTGQGLFYGYTF	TGTGCCAGCAGTTACTCGACTGGGCAGGGTCTCTTCTATGGCTACACCTTC
NA	15	TRBV18	NA	TRBJ2-1	CASSPPGVQYNEQFF	TGTGCCAGCTCACCACCCGGTGTTCAGTACAATGAGCAGTTCTTC
NA	14	TRBV19	NA	TRBJ1-2	CASSIMGGAYGYTF	TGTGCCAGTAGTATAATGGGGGGGGCATATGGCTACACCTTC
NA	14	TRBV20-1	NA	TRBJ2-7	CSASWPGGSNEQYF	TGCAGTGCTAGTTGGCCAGGGGGGTCCAACGAGCAGTACTTC
NA	14	TRBV7-2	TRBD1	TRBJ1-2	CASSFGQGGYGYTF	TGTGCCAGCAGCTTTGGACAGGGAGGCTATGGCTACACCTTC
NA	12	TRBV3-1/TRBV3-2	NA	TRBJ2-1	CASSPQANEQFF	TGTGCCAGCAGCCCCCAGGCGAATGAGCAGTTCTTC
NA	15	TRBV6-2/TRBV6-3	NA	TRBJ1-5	CASSYFGPGYQPQHF	TGTGCCAGCAGTTATTTCGGGCCGGGGTATCAGCCCCAGCATTTT
NA	12	TRBV28	NA	TRBJ1-2	CASRPGRGGYTF	TGTGCCAGTCGACCCGGCAGGGGCGGCTACACCTTC
NA	13	TRBV30	TRBD2	TRBJ2-7	CAWCRSGGYEQYF	TGTGCCTGGTGTAGGAGCGGGGGGTACGAGCAGTACTTC
NA	13	TRBV7-2	NA	TRBJ2-7	CASSFGEGNEQYF	TGTGCCAGCAGCTTCGGGGAAGGGAACGAGCAGTACTTC
NA	15	TRBV30	TRBD1	TRBJ1-2	CAWSPRGTVYYGYTF	TGTGCCTGGAGTCCTCGTGGGACAGTTTACTATGGCTACACCTTC
once	14	TRBV27	NA	TRBJ2-7	CASSLRGGYYEQYF	TGTGCCAGCAGTTTAAGGGGCGGATACTACGAGCAGTACTTC
once	13	TRBV27	NA	TRBJ1-1	CASSLGNPTEAFF	TGTGCCAGCAGTTTGGGGAATCCCACTGAAGCTTTCTTT
NA	13	TRBV9	NA	TRBJ1-5	CASSGAYNQPQHF	TGTGCCAGCAGCGGGGCGTACAATCAGCCCCAGCATTTT
NA	15	TRBV6-5	NA	TRBJ1-2	CASRMGQGGWWGYTF	TGTGCCAGCAGAATGGGTCAGGGCGGGTGGTGGGGCTACACCTTC
NA	18	TRBV10-3	TRBD1	TRBJ2-2	CAISGGTGGASRTGELFF	TGTGCCATCAGTGGCGGGACAGGGGGCGCCTCGAGGACCGGGGAGCTGTTTTTT
NA	14	TRBV29-1	NA	TRBJ2-7	CSVVTPYETYEQYF	TGCAGCGTTGTAACCCCTTATGAGACTTACGAGCAGTACTTC
NA	17	TRBV7-2	TRBD2	TRBJ2-1	CASTAGERGGLYNEQFF	TGTGCCAGCACAGCAGGAGAGCGGGGGGGGTTATACAATGAGCAGTTCTTC
NA	11	TRBV12-5	NA	TRBJ1-1	CASGLNTEAFF	TGTGCTAGTGGACTTAACACTGAAGCTTTCTTT
NA	14	TRBV5-8	NA	TRBJ1-6	CASSLSFSSSPLHF	TGTGCCAGCAGCTTGTCTTTCTCGTCTTCACCCCTCCACTTT
NA	13	TRBV6-1	TRBD1	TRBJ1-4	CASAGGSNEKLFF	TGTGCCAGCGCAGGGGGCTCGAATGAAAAACTGTTTTTT
NA	14	TRBV27	NA	TRBJ1-1	CASSLRSHYTEAFF	TGTGCCAGCAGTTTAAGGTCTCATTACACTGAAGCTTTCTTT